This TCR beta chain was sequenced in a study of molecular identifiers for immune sequencing clone quantification. One entry per CDR3 protein, called by TCRdb with MiXCR from the PCR reads. The table includes approximately 680,000 distinct CDR3 sequences, about 25% detected once. On this clonotype itself: Its antigen is undetermined.

Naive CD8 libraries came from approximately 20,000 to 1,000,000 sorted cells with 10%, 30% or 50% RNA. The CD8+CD4-CCR7+CD45RA+ phenotype defined the sorted naive CD8 T cells. Study-wide points: Beyond 20 RNA copies, clones held over 98% of effector molecules, compared with under 1% in naive cells.

CDR1 and CDR2 (germline): ENHRY, SYGVKD. The V end was cut by 6 bases, the J end by 2 bases, with 18 bases between. This CDR3 comprises 16 residues. Material for sequencing was naive CD8+ T cells from blood, with Jurkat cell RNA spiked in. Specified subset: FACS-sorted CD8+CD4-CCR7+CD45RA+ naive T cells. V usage is TRBV10-3 and J usage is TRBJ2-3; D might be TRBD2 (6 bases). This clonotype originated in a human donor in good health. Some libraries in this study had Jurkat cell RNA spiked in. In DNA, the CDR3 is TGTGCCATCAGACCCCCCTTTAAGCGGGCCACAGATACGCAGTATTTT. It yields the protein CAIRPPFKRATDTQYF.